The 32 T cell receptor beta chains below come from one sample, sequenced in a study of OX40 agonist ivuxolimab in advanced cancers. Repertoires were generated with immunoSEQ multiplex PCR, while TCRdb's copy carries only in-frame clones and drops some. The sample shows tens of thousands of clones, about nine tenths of them seen only once. The source was CD4+ or CD8+ T cells sorted from blood, collected in a trial of the OX40 agonist ivuxolimab. These TCRs come from an adult with an advanced solid tumor such as melanoma, head and neck, liver or kidney cancer.

Only one count was recorded for this clone. This sequence joins TRBV28 and TRBJ1-2, with unresolved D. There are 16 residues in the CDR3. With 6 bases removed from V and 1 base from J, the gap between germline ends came to 18 bases. Per the germline V gene, CDR1 is MDHEN and CDR2 is SYDVKM. The CDR3 DNA follows: TGTGCCAGCAGCGACCTTTCCGGACTCTATAACTATGGCTACACCTTC. The encoded protein is CASSDLSGLYNYGYTF.

This clone occurred a few times. This chain links TRBV5-6 with TRBJ2-7, with D unclear. The length of the CDR3 is 13 residues. Per the germline V gene, CDR1 is SGHDT and CDR2 is YYEEEE. Trimming took 0 bases from V and 2 from J, leaving 6 bases between them. Here the CDR3 DNA reads TGTGCCAGCAGCTTGGGTCATGCCTACGAGCAGTACTTC. It translates to CASSLGHAYEQYF.

The rearrangement links TRBV29-1 to TRBJ2-3; TRBD1 aligns across 10 bases. This CDR3 is built from 16 residues. V dropped 3 bases and J dropped 2; count of bases not matched to a gene: 8. CDR1 SQVTM and CDR2 ANQGSEA come from the germline V gene. The CDR3 nucleotides are TGCAGCGTTGAGGCCGGGACAGGGGTAAACACAGATACGCAGTATTTT. Its protein product is CSVEAGTGVNTDTQYF.

The gene calls are TRBV9 and TRBJ2-5, with D maybe TRBD2 (7 bases). V was cut by 2 bases and J by 2 bases, with 13 bases left in between. This CDR3 region has 15 residues. Germline-derived CDR1 and CDR2 are SGDLS and YYNGEE. DNA of the CDR3: TGTGCCAGCAGCGTCGGGGGGCCGGTACAAGAGACCCAGTACTTC. Its translation is CASSVGGPVQETQYF. The full variable domain, with the rest looked up from reference TRBV9 and TRBJ2-5, is DSGVTQTPKHLITATGQRVTLRCSPRSGDLSVYWYQQSLDQGLQFLIQYYNGEERAKGNILERFSAQQFPDLHSELNLSSLELGDSALYFCASSVGGPVQETQYFGPGTRLLVL.

CDR3 region: CASRSGGTGRRSGELFF. Written as DNA, the CDR3 is TGTGCCAGTCGATCTGGGGGGACAGGGAGAAGATCGGGGGAGCTGTTTTTT. The V call is TRBV19, the J call TRBJ2-2, with 9 positions matching TRBD1. Germline lookup yields CDR1 LNHDA and CDR2 SQIVND (reference sequence). The V gene end was trimmed by 8 bases and the J gene end by 8 bases; junction bases not matched to a gene: 18. There are 17 residues in the CDR3.

The V call is TRBV7-3, the J call TRBJ1-2; TRBD1 agrees at 8 bases. CDR3 length: 15 residues. Germline CDR1 SGHTA, CDR2 FQGTGA. V lost 5 bases to trimming and J lost 7 bases; unmatched junction nucleotides: 12. The CDR3 DNA reads TGTGCCAGCAGCGCCACAGGGGGTTTGTCTCCTGGCTACACCTTC. This encodes CASSATGGLSPGYTF.

As for this clone: Germline is not matched at one junction end, which may reflect a read error. The rearrangement uses TRBV6-6 and TRBJ1-4; perhaps TRBD1 as D (5 bases). The CDR3 spans 15 residues. From germline, CDR1 is MNHNY and CDR2 SVGAGI (reference sequence). This CDR3 reads CAGSKSGTGNEKLFF. CDR3 nucleotides: TGTGCCGGCAGTAAATCCGGGACGGGAAATGAAAAACTGTTTTTT.

For the CDR3, the DNA is TGCGCCAGCAGCTTGAGTGGGGGCCTCCACGAGCAGTACTTC. This sequence encodes CASSLSGGLHEQYF. The gene calls are TRBV5-1 and TRBJ2-7, with D perhaps matching TRBD1 (6 bases). Germline loops: CDR1 SGHRS, CDR2 YFSETQ. V lost 1 base and J lost 5, with 13 bases in between. The CDR3 contains 14 residues.

This rearrangement joins TRBV7-8 to TRBJ2-3; TRBD2 matches 12 bases. The CDR3 totals 17 residues. Germline-derived CDR1 and CDR2 are SGHVS and FQNEAQ. The trim removed 5 bases at V and 4 bases at J, leaving 10 bases unmatched. The CDR3 coding sequence is TGTGCCAGCAGCGACATAACGCGACTAGCGGGAGCAGATACGCAGTATTTT. Its translation: CASSDITRLAGADTQYF.

The chain combines TRBV10-3 with TRBJ2-7, with D perhaps matching TRBD1 or TRBD2 (5 bases each). The V end was cut by 6 bases, the J end by 0 bases, with 15 bases between. CDR3 length: 15 amino acids. Germline V gene lookup returns CDR1 ENHRY and CDR2 SYGVKD. CDR3 amino acids: CAIRAGAATSYEQYF. CDR3 DNA: TGTGCCATCAGAGCCGGGGCGGCGACCTCCTACGAGCAGTACTTC.

This sequence joins TRBV7-2 and TRBJ1-4; 7 bases match TRBD1. V lost 1 base and J lost 9; bases outside the gene matches: 8. This CDR3 is built from 15 residues. Germline V gene data show CDR1 as SGHTA and CDR2 as FQGNSA. The CDR3 is CASSLGRGRFQKLFF. In DNA form, the CDR3 reads TGTGCCAGCAGCTTAGGGAGGGGGCGGTTTCAAAAACTGTTTTTT. Full variable domain (rest looked up from reference TRBV7-2 and TRBJ1-4): GAGVSQSPSNKVTEKGKDVELRCDPISGHTALYWYRQSLGQGLEFLIYFQGNSAPDKSGLPSDRFSAERTGGSVSTLTIQRTQQEDSAVYLCASSLGRGRFQKLFFGSGTQLSVL.

The rearrangement joins TRBV19 to TRBJ2-1; no firm D call. The germline V gene encodes CDR1 LNHDA and CDR2 SQIVND (reference sequence). V lost 5 bases, J lost 0 bases, and 17 bases lay in between. CDR3 length: 17 amino acids. The CDR3 reads CASSPRHVSSSYNEQFF. As DNA, the CDR3 is TGTGCCAGTAGTCCCAGGCATGTCTCCAGCTCCTACAATGAGCAGTTCTTC. The full variable domain, completed using reference TRBV19 and TRBJ2-1, is DGGITQSPKYLFRKEGQNVTLSCEQNLNHDAMYWYRQDPGQGLRLIYYSQIVNDFQKGDIAEGYSVSREKKESFPLTVTSAQKNPTAFYLCASSPRHVSSSYNEQFFGPGTRLTVL.

V is TRBV7-3 and J is TRBJ2-5, with 7 bases fitting TRBD2. The CDR3 length is 17 residues. The V segment lost 1 base and the J segment 4 bases; nucleotides outside the gene matches: 12. Germline V gives CDR1 SGHTA, CDR2 FQGTGA. Here the CDR3 DNA reads TGTGCCAGCAGCTTAAACCCGCGGCGGGGAGGGGCAGAGACCCAGTACTTC. Residues: CASSLNPRRGGAETQYF.

This rearrangement joins TRBV29-1 to TRBJ2-7; D is ambiguous. The V gene's germline CDR1 is SQVTM and CDR2 ANQGSEA. The CDR3 covers 12 residues. The ends were cut back, 4 bases at V and 0 bases at J, with 7 bases in the middle. The CDR3 protein is CSVGLTSYEQYF. CDR3 in DNA: TGCAGCGTTGGTCTGACCTCCTACGAGCAGTACTTC.

The rearrangement joins TRBV9 to TRBJ1-2; unclear D gene. The CDR3 is 17 residues long. Germline V gene sequence: CDR1 SGDLS, CDR2 YYNGEE. V lost 4 bases to trimming and J lost 2 bases, with 21 bases between them. CDR3 nucleotide sequence: TGTGCCAGCAGCCCACAGTCTCTTAGAAGTCCCAACTATGGCTACACCTTC. Amino acid sequence: CASSPQSLRSPNYGYTF.

CDR3: CAWRADMGSYNEQFF. CDR3 coding DNA: TGTGCCTGGAGGGCCGACATGGGATCCTACAATGAGCAGTTCTTC. The chain is built from TRBV30 and TRBJ2-1, with D uncertain. CDR3 length equals 15 residues. CDR1 is GTSNPN and CDR2 is SVGIG in the germline V gene (reference sequence). Trimming took 3 bases from V and 1 from J, leaving 13 bases between them.

The chain is built from TRBV6-5 and TRBJ2-3; D is perhaps TRBD2 (6 bases). The V end was cut by 5 bases, the J end by 7 bases, with 7 bases between. From germline, CDR1 is MNHEY and CDR2 SVGAGI. This CDR3 is built from 11 residues. CDR3 in amino acids: CASSGLNTQYF. The CDR3 nucleotides read TGTGCCAGCAGTGGACTAAATACGCAGTATTTT.

This CDR3 reads CASSYPRDRETYEQYF. For the CDR3, the DNA is TGTGCCAGCAGTTACCCCCGCGACAGAGAGACCTACGAGCAGTACTTC. This chain connects TRBV6-6 to TRBJ2-7; tentatively, D is TRBD1 (5 bases). The CDR3 runs to 16 residues. The germline gives CDR1 MNHNY, CDR2 SVGAGI (reference sequence). Deletions cut 2 bases from V and 2 bases from J, with 16 bases between.

This clone was recorded a few times. This chain links TRBV19 with TRBJ2-1; D possibly corresponds to TRBD2 (5 bases). V shed 2 bases and J shed 6 bases, with 8 bases lying between them. CDR3 size: 13 residues. CDR1 and CDR2 from the germline V gene are LNHDA and SQIVND (reference sequence). CDR3 sequence reads: CASSIRGFNEQFF. In DNA form, the CDR3 reads TGTGCCAGTAGTATACGGGGTTTCAATGAGCAGTTCTTC.

The chain recombines TRBV7-3 with TRBJ2-7; 12 nucleotides match TRBD2. The CDR3 contains 14 residues. Germline CDR1 and CDR2: SGHTA and FQGTGA. Trimming cost V 5 bases and J 4 bases; bases outside gene matches: 3. The CDR3 spells CASSQTSGSYEQYF. The CDR3 nucleotides are TGTGCCAGCAGCCAGACTAGCGGGAGTTACGAGCAGTACTTC.

The chain carries TRBV7-2 and TRBJ2-2; TRBD1 is a possible D gene (6 bases). There are 15 residues in the CDR3. V was shortened by 4 bases and J by 6 bases, with 15 bases between the two germline ends. Germline values: CDR1 SGHTA, CDR2 FQGNSA. CDR3 sequence reads: CASSYRRGGAGELFF. CDR3 in DNA: TGTGCCAGCAGCTATAGGCGAGGGGGAGCCGGGGAGCTGTTTTTT.

The rearrangement links TRBV30 to TRBJ1-1, with D possibly being TRBD1 (5 bases). CDR1 and CDR2 (germline): GTSNPN, SVGIG (reference sequence). Between the trimmed V and J ends, which lost 8 bases and 11 bases, there was a span of 15 bases. This CDR3 has 10 amino acids. CDR3 loop: CARWGVRAFF. In DNA, the CDR3 is TGTGCCAGATGGGGGGTTCGGGCTTTCTTT.

The chain uses TRBV6-4 and TRBJ1-2; no clear D. Trimming removed 0 bases at V and 4 bases at J, with 15 bases between. Germline CDR1 and CDR2: MRHNA and SNTAGT. There are 16 residues in the CDR3. CDR3 nucleotides: TGTGCCAGCAGTGACTCATTCGGCCCGGGGAGCTATGGCTACACCTTC. It is translated as CASSDSFGPGSYGYTF.

This chain connects TRBV6-5 to TRBJ2-1; TRBD2 matches 12 bases. The trim removed 6 bases at V and 7 bases at J, leaving 7 bases unmatched. The V gene's germline CDR1 is MNHEY and CDR2 SVGAGI. The CDR3 spans 15 residues. This CDR3 reads CASSPPGTSGNEQFF. The CDR3 nucleotides are TGTGCCAGCAGCCCGCCTGGGACTAGCGGGAATGAGCAGTTCTTC.

In DNA form, the CDR3 reads TGTGCCAGTAGTAACCAGGGTGTCAACGTCCTGACTTTC. Translation gives CASSNQGVNVLTF. The rearrangement uses TRBV19 and TRBJ2-6, with TRBD1 as a possible D gene (5 bases). Between the trimmed V and J ends, which lost 4 bases and 9 bases, there was a span of 10 bases. Germline loops: CDR1 LNHDA, CDR2 SQIVND (reference sequence). The CDR3 extends over 13 amino acids.

V gene TRBV19 combines with J gene TRBJ2-2, with D perhaps given as TRBD1 or TRBD2 (6 bases each). Trimming removed 7 bases from V and 6 bases from J, with 18 bases in between. The CDR3 consists of 15 residues. From germline, CDR1 is LNHDA and CDR2 SQIVND (reference sequence). The CDR3 DNA is TGTGCCAGTAAGGGGGGCCTCCCCAACTCCGGGGAGCTGTTTTTT. Translating gives CASKGGLPNSGELFF.

The rearrangement uses TRBV6-4 and TRBJ2-1; the D gene is possibly TRBD2 (5 bases). CDR3 length: 14 amino acids. CDR1 and CDR2 from the germline V gene are MRHNA and SNTAGT. V lost 3 bases and J lost 5, with 11 bases in between. The CDR3 coding sequence is TGTGCCAGCAGTGAGGTCCTAGCCCACAATGAGCAGTTCTTC. Translated: CASSEVLAHNEQFF.

The V call is TRBV30, the J call TRBJ2-3, with 10 bases aligning to TRBD2. Germline V CDR1 and CDR2: GTSNPN, SVGIG (reference sequence). The CDR3 sequence is 17 residues long. The V gene end was trimmed by 0 bases and the J gene end by 2 bases; junction bases not matched to a gene: 8. CDR3 protein: CAWSVGLAGATTDTQYF. CDR3 DNA: TGTGCCTGGAGTGTAGGGCTAGCGGGAGCCACCACAGATACGCAGTATTTT.

The chain recombines TRBV19 with TRBJ2-7; 10 nucleotides agree with TRBD2. There are 18 residues in the CDR3. J gave up 2 bases and V 1 base, and 11 bases lay outside the gene matches. From germline, CDR1 is LNHDA and CDR2 SQIVND (reference sequence). In nucleotides, the CDR3 is TGTGCCAGTAGTATAGGGACTAGCGGAACAACCTTCCCCTACGAGCAGTACTTC. As protein: CASSIGTSGTTFPYEQYF.

Of note for this clone: Germline is not matched at one junction end, which may reflect a read error. The V gene is TRBV5-1, the J gene TRBJ2-1, with 7 bases identical to TRBD1. The CDR3 covers 14 residues. The germline V gene encodes CDR1 SGHRS and CDR2 YFSETQ. The chain's CDR3 is CASSLGTVQGEQFF. DNA for the CDR3: TGCGCCAGTAGCTTGGGGACAGTACAAGGGGAGCAGTTCTTC.

This clone showed up just a few times. One end of the junction fails to match germline, which may point to a read error. The chain is built from TRBV7-7 and TRBJ2-4; 12 positions agree with TRBD2. CDR1 and CDR2 (germline): SSHAT, FNYEAQ (reference sequence). The CDR3 consists of 13 residues. The CDR3 sequence is CASSRTSGDIQYF. CDR3 DNA sequence: TGTGCTAGCAGCCGGACTAGCGGGGACATTCAGTACTTC.

This chain uses TRBV4-2 with TRBJ2-3; D not certain. Germline CDR1 LGHNA, CDR2 YNFKEQ. Deletions cut 0 bases from V and 4 bases from J, with 11 bases between. This CDR3 region has 15 residues. This CDR3 is CASSQEAQNADTQYF. In nucleotides, the CDR3 is TGTGCCAGCAGCCAAGAAGCACAGAACGCAGATACGCAGTATTTT.